The 26 T cell receptor beta chains in this list originate from one sample, sequenced in a study of blood T cells in healthy people across ages (dated by TCRdb to 2015 to 2017). Receptor libraries were prepared by 5' RACE. This sample was sequenced with an Illumina HiSeq 2500. The second PCR ran for roughly 7 to 12 cycles and used a J-beta primer mix along with a sample-barcoded 5' primer. TCRdb trimmed the raw reads at Q25, called clones with MiXCR and kept productive beta chains. Rows with a matching CDR3 protein are joined into one entry that keeps the most common DNA and genes. This sample has 600,000 to 800,000 distinct CDR3 sequences in its table, and roughly half of those were observed once. About 14% of the sample comes from the top ten. The sequencing sample was made of blood. The receptors were gathered from a woman older than 75 in good health.

Details on this clonotype: A much more abundant neighbour one base away suggests this may be a read error. The chain employs TRBV6-2 or TRBV6-3 and TRBJ2-1; no firm D call. Germline V gives CDR1 MNHEY, CDR2 SVGEGT. The CDR3 has 14 amino acids. The chain's CDR3 is CASRRASSYNGQFF. The CDR3 nucleotides are TGTGCCAGCCGCCGCGCCAGCTCCTACAATGGGCAGTTCTTC.

This chain connects TRBV7-2 to TRBJ2-3; 11 bases are a match to TRBD2. After removal of 4 bases from V and 2 bases from J, the junction contained 5 bases not matched to a gene. CDR3 size: 16 residues. Per germline, CDR1 SGHTA and CDR2 FQGNSA. In nucleotides, the CDR3 is TGTGCCAGCAGCTCCCGACTAGCGGGAAACACAGATACGCAGTATTTT. It specifies CASSSRLAGNTDTQYF.

V and J are TRBV28 and TRBJ2-4; 12 nucleotides match TRBD1. With the DNA end fitting TRBJ2-7 better, the J assignment may be wrong. The CDR3 sequence is 15 residues long. Germline V gene lookup returns CDR1 MDHEN and CDR2 SYDVKM. The CDR3, as DNA: TGTGCCAGCAGGAAACCGGGACAGGGGGCCGTCGAGCAGTACTTC. Translated: CASRKPGQGAVEQYF.

This clonotype was seen at least ten times. A single base separates this from a much larger clone, so it may be a read error. The chain employs TRBV6-5 and TRBJ2-1; 12 bases fit TRBD2. This CDR3 spans 18 amino acids. CDR1 is MNHEY, CDR2 SVGAGI, per germline. Trimming at V came to 0 bases and at J to 0 bases, leaving 3 bases not matched to a gene. The CDR3 loop reads CASSYSLAGGYSYNEQFF. The CDR3 DNA follows: TGTGCCAGCAGTTACTCCCTAGCGGGGGGGTACTCCTACAATGAGCAGTTCTTC.

The chain links TRBV10-3 to TRBJ1-2; D is unresolved. This CDR3 is 16 amino acids long. Germline V gene lookup returns CDR1 ENHRY and CDR2 SYGVKD. V lost 10 bases to trimming and J lost 0 bases, with 21 bases between them. For the CDR3, the DNA is TGTGCCACTCACGGAGGGAGTCGGGGATCTAACTATGGCTACACCTTC. Translated, it gives CATHGGSRGSNYGYTF.

As regards this clonotype: This may be a read error: a much more frequent sequence differs by one nucleotide. V usage is TRBV27 and J usage is TRBJ2-1; D is undetermined. Germline CDR1 MNHEY, CDR2 SMNVEV (reference sequence). CDR3 size: 14 residues. CDR3 nucleotide sequence: TGTGCCAGCAGGCGTGAATTGGGTAACAATGGGCAGTTCTTC. Encoded protein: CASRRELGNNGQFF.

This clonotype was seen repeatedly, ten times or more. Written as DNA, the CDR3 is TGCAGCGTCGAGCAGGTTAACTATGGCTACACCTTC. Translated, it gives CSVEQVNYGYTF. The chain combines TRBV29-1 with TRBJ1-2; no reliable D call. Trimming took off 6 bases at V and 1 base at J, with 9 bases between the two ends. The CDR3 runs to 12 residues. Per germline, CDR1 SQVTM and CDR2 ANQGSEA.

This clonotype showed up just a few times. The V and J genes are TRBV2 and TRBJ1-5; 8 bases agree with TRBD1. The germline V gene has CDR1 SNHLY and CDR2 FYNNEI. Unmatched junction bases numbered 10, after V lost 6 bases and J lost 0 bases. The CDR3 is made up of 17 amino acids. This chain's CDR3 is CASSGDRRGYSNQPQHF. The CDR3 DNA is TGTGCCAGCAGCGGGGACAGGAGGGGTTATAGCAATCAGCCCCAGCATTTT.

In this sample, this clonotype turned up a few times. A read error may explain this, as a much larger clone is one base away. The chain combines TRBV6-5 with TRBJ2-5; perhaps TRBD2 as D (6 bases). The CDR3 has 14 amino acids. Trimming removed 5 bases at V and 1 base at J, with 11 bases between. Germline assignment: CDR1 MNHEY and CDR2 SVGAGI. The CDR3 nucleotides are TGTGCCAGCAGTGTCCAGACTAGCCAAGAGACCCAGTACTTC. Encoded protein: CASSVQTSQETQYF.

This clonotype has more than one count but fewer than ten. The chain is built from TRBV28 and TRBJ2-2, with TRBD1 as a possible D gene (6 bases). The CDR3 has 15 amino acids. Trimming removed 8 bases from V and 4 bases from J, with 17 bases in between. CDR1 is MDHEN and CDR2 is SYDVKM in the germline V gene. CDR3 sequence reads: CASGAGTLSTGELFF. CDR3 coding DNA: TGTGCCAGCGGTGCCGGGACATTATCCACCGGGGAGCTGTTTTTT.

The sample holds a few counts of this clonotype. The chain recombines TRBV6-6 with TRBJ1-5, with D unclear. Per germline, CDR1 MNHNY and CDR2 SVGAGI (reference sequence). The V gene lost 5 bases and the J gene lost 0 bases, with 5 bases spanning the gap. The CDR3 is 13 amino acids. CDR3 in amino acids: CASSPDSNQPQHF. CDR3 nucleotides: TGTGCCAGCAGTCCCGATAGCAATCAGCCCCAGCATTTT.

J is TRBJ2-7 and V is TRBV5-1, with 7 bases that match TRBD2. The trim removed 4 bases at V and 3 bases at J, leaving 13 bases unmatched. CDR1 and CDR2 (germline): SGHRS, YFSETQ. This CDR3 region has 16 residues. The CDR3 DNA follows: TGCGCCAGCAGCCTGGGACTATTGGCGGGGCTCTACGAGCAGTACTTC. Translating it yields CASSLGLLAGLYEQYF.

This rearrangement joins TRBV4-3 to TRBJ2-1, with 9 bases matching TRBD2. From germline, CDR1 is LGHNA and CDR2 YSLEER. The CDR3 covers 16 residues. Trimming took 0 bases from V and 4 from J; bases not matched to a gene: 4. The CDR3 DNA reads as TGCGCCAGCAGCCAAGACTGGAGCGGGGGGTACAATGAGCAGTTCTTC. Translated: CASSQDWSGGYNEQFF.

About this clonotype: At one end the junction does not follow the germline gene, possibly because of a read error. This chain uses TRBV14 with TRBJ1-4, with a weak D call TRBD1 (6 bases). Germline V gene lookup returns CDR1 SGHDN and CDR2 FVKESK. The CDR3 has 15 amino acids. In nucleotides, the CDR3 is TGTGCTAGCAGCCAAGATCAGGGACACGGTGAAAAACTGTTTTTT. It encodes CASSQDQGHGEKLFF.

As for this clonotype: An end of the junction differs from the germline gene, which may be a read error. The chain employs TRBV6-2 or TRBV6-3 and TRBJ2-6, with D uncertain. The CDR3 covers 15 residues. Germline values: CDR1 MNHEY, CDR2 SVGEGT. The CDR3 DNA reads as TGCGCCAGCAGTCACATGCACTCTGGGGCCAACGTCCTGACTTTC. Translating gives CASSHMHSGANVLTF.

V gene TRBV5-1 combines with J gene TRBJ2-7, with 10 bases identical to TRBD2. Germline assignment: CDR1 SGHRS and CDR2 YFSETQ. The CDR3 totals 14 residues. V was pared by 3 bases and J by 4 bases, with 4 bases of the junction left unmatched. The CDR3 spells CASSSGTSAYEQYF. The CDR3 DNA is TGCGCCAGCAGCTCCGGGACTAGCGCTTACGAGCAGTACTTC. Combining the CDR3 with reference TRBV5-1 and TRBJ2-7 gives the whole variable domain KAGVTQTPRYLIKTRGQQVTLSCSPISGHRSVSWYQQTPGQGLQFLFEYFSETQRNKGNFPGRFSGRQFSNSRSEMNVSTLELGDSALYLCASSSGTSAYEQYFGPGTRLTVT.

As for this clonotype: This clone may be a read error of a much larger clone one base away. This chain uses TRBV5-6 with TRBJ2-4; D is unresolved. The better agreement between TRBJ2-7 and the DNA end casts doubt on the J call. The CDR3 loop spans 12 amino acids. Germline V gene sequence: CDR1 SGHDT, CDR2 YYEEEE. In DNA form, the CDR3 reads TGTGCCAGCAGCGACGGTGCCTACGAGCAGTACTTC. Its translation is CASSDGAYEQYF.

The V call is TRBV27, the J call TRBJ2-1, with 9 bases aligning to TRBD1. CDR3 length equals 14 residues. With 6 bases clipped from V and 4 bases from J, the junction kept 4 bases outside the gene matches. Per germline, CDR1 MNHEY and CDR2 SMNVEV (reference sequence). The CDR3 reads CASRTGGLYNEQFF. Written as DNA, the CDR3 is TGTGCCAGCAGGACAGGGGGACTGTACAATGAGCAGTTCTTC.

As concerns this clonotype: A read error is possible here, since a much larger clone lies one base away. Here the CDR3 DNA reads TGTGCCAGCAGTTACGCGAACACCGGGGAGCTGTTTTTT. This sequence encodes CASSYANTGELFF. J is TRBJ2-2 and V is TRBV6-2 or TRBV6-3; D gene ambiguous. The CDR3 is 13 amino acids. Trimming stripped 2 bases from V and 0 bases from J, with 1 base between. Germline CDR1 and CDR2: MNHEY and SVGEGT.

This clonotype was observed a few times. This chain uses TRBV28 with TRBJ2-5; tentative D call: TRBD1 (5 bases). The CDR3 totals 17 residues. In germline, CDR1 is MDHEN, CDR2 SYDVKM. V was cut by 6 bases and J by 5 bases, with 25 bases left in between. In DNA form, the CDR3 reads TGTGCCAGCAGACCCACCGAGATCCAGGGAAAGGGGGAGACCCAGTACTTC. It yields the protein CASRPTEIQGKGETQYF.

The V gene is TRBV2, the J gene TRBJ1-1; possible D gene TRBD1, 5 bases. From germline, CDR1 is SNHLY and CDR2 FYNNEI. The length of the CDR3 is 14 residues. Trimming removed 8 bases from V and 1 base from J, with 14 bases in between. The CDR3 protein is CASGTGRGNTEAFF. CDR3 DNA: TGTGCCAGCGGAACAGGAAGGGGGAACACTGAAGCTTTCTTT.

The sample holds one count of this clonotype. The chain employs TRBV14 and TRBJ2-7; D possibly corresponds to TRBD2 (7 bases). Germline V gives CDR1 SGHDN, CDR2 FVKESK. The CDR3 runs 16 residues. The germline V and J ends were trimmed by 4 bases and 3 bases, with 19 bases remaining between them. In nucleotides, the CDR3 is TGTGCCAGCAGCCCCGGGGGGCGCCTCGACGACTACGAGCAGTACTTC. Its translation: CASSPGGRLDDYEQYF.

This clonotype was observed many times. As DNA, the CDR3 is TGTGCCAGCAGCATTGGAGTTCCCAGCCATGAGCAGTTCTTC. Protein product: CASSIGVPSHEQFF. The chain uses TRBV5-5 and TRBJ2-1; D gene uncertain. Germline lookup yields CDR1 SGHKS and CDR2 YYEKEE (reference sequence). The ends were cut back, 4 bases at V and 8 bases at J, with 16 bases in the middle. CDR3 length equals 14 residues.

The chain is built from TRBV18 and TRBJ1-1; no firm D call. The CDR3 runs 15 residues. V lost 6 bases, J lost 4 bases, and 18 bases lay in between. From germline, CDR1 is KGHSH and CDR2 LQKENI. CDR3 in DNA: TGTGCCAGCTCTCCTTGGCAGGCGCTGTCCACTGAAGCTTTCTTT. Its translation: CASSPWQALSTEAFF. The entire variable domain, with the rest obtained from reference TRBV18 and TRBJ1-1, is as follows: NAGVMQNPRHLVRRRGQEARLRCSPMKGHSHVYWYRQLPEEGLKFMVYLQKENIIDESGMPKERFSAEFPKEGPSILRIQQVVRGDSAAYFCASSPWQALSTEAFFGQGTRLTVV.

Ten or more counts support this clonotype. This sequence joins TRBV7-2 and TRBJ2-5; 7 bases align to TRBD1. The germline V gene has CDR1 SGHTA and CDR2 FQGNSA. The V gene end was trimmed by 1 base and the J gene end by 2 bases; junction bases not matched to a gene: 13. The CDR3 has 18 amino acids. The CDR3: CASSLGTSGGFRQETQYF. As DNA, the CDR3 is TGTGCCAGCAGCTTAGGGACCTCAGGGGGTTTTCGGCAAGAGACCCAGTACTTC. Combining the CDR3 with reference TRBV7-2 and TRBJ2-5 gives the whole variable domain GAGVSQSPSNKVTEKGKDVELRCDPISGHTALYWYRQSLGQGLEFLIYFQGNSAPDKSGLPSDRFSAERTGGSVSTLTIQRTQQEDSAVYLCASSLGTSGGFRQETQYFGPGTRLLVL.

CDR3 in amino acids: CASSPGTSGGWEQYF. The CDR3 DNA reads TGTGCCAGCAGCCCCGGGACTAGCGGGGGGTGGGAGCAGTACTTC. The chain uses TRBV3-1 and TRBJ2-5; TRBD2 agrees at 15 bases. The CDR3 contains 15 residues. The junction had 8 bases not matched to a gene; V was cut back by 4 bases and J by 11 bases. Germline V gene lookup returns CDR1 LGHDT and CDR2 YNNKEL (reference sequence).